A selection of T cell receptor beta chains follows, all from one sample in a study of T cell repertoires in cytomegalovirus infection. One entry per CDR3 protein, called by TCRdb with MiXCR from the reads. The sample yields 600,000 to 700,000 distinct CDR3 sequences, 33% seen once. These receptors are not linked to any known antigen. The input for sequencing was cultured PBMCs, taken from culture after CMV antigen stimulation. All receptors derive from a human donor in good health (CMV status not recorded). Some clones in this sample may be carry-over from other donors' samples. Each CDR3 is given with its conserved first and last residue. A D gene is named only where the DNA matches it firmly. Clone size is shown for a subset of rows, as once, few, many or a class of expanded clone.

TRBJ2-3 | TRBV7-9 | NA | few | CASSPTGPTEGTQYF | TGTGCCAGCAGTCCTACAGGGCCGACGGAGGGTACGCAGTATTTT
TRBJ2-1 | TRBV2 | TRBD1 | NA | CASSVQGAGDNEQFF | TGTGCCAGCAGTGTACAGGGGGCCGGGGACAATGAGCAGTTCTTC
TRBJ2-1 | TRBV4-1 | TRBD1 | NA | CASSHRQGLNEQFF | TGCGCCAGCAGCCACCGACAGGGTCTGAATGAGCAGTTCTTC
TRBJ1-3 | TRBV7-2 | NA | few | CASSLYAGVSGNTIYF | TGTGCCAGCAGCTTATACGCAGGCGTCTCGGGAAACACCATATATTTT
TRBJ2-7 | TRBV5-1 | NA | NA | CASSLGLRESSYEQYF | TGCGCCAGCAGCTTGGGCCTTCGGGAGAGCTCCTACGAGCAGTACTTC
TRBJ2-7 | TRBV7-8 | NA | many | CASSGSTTGPASYEQYF | TGTGCCAGCAGCGGGAGTACGACGGGACCAGCCTCCTACGAGCAGTACTTC
TRBJ2-1 | TRBV28 | TRBD1 | NA | CASSLRDRGFGEQFF | TGTGCCAGCAGTTTAAGGGACAGGGGGTTCGGTGAGCAGTTCTTC
TRBJ2-1 | TRBV7-6 | NA | few | CASSFKGSHNEQFF | TGTGCCAGCAGCTTCAAGGGTTCTCACAATGAGCAGTTCTTC
TRBJ2-1 | TRBV6-2/TRBV6-3 | NA | few | CASSWQRAYNEQFF | TGTGCCAGCAGTTGGCAGAGAGCCTACAATGAGCAGTTCTTC
TRBJ1-1 | TRBV18 | NA | once | CASSVTGAGNTEAFF | TGTGCCAGCTCAGTAACGGGGGCTGGAAACACTGAAGCTTTCTTT
TRBJ1-5 | TRBV20-1 | NA | NA | CSASQAHGQPQHF | TGCAGTGCTAGTCAGGCCCATGGGCAGCCCCAGCATTTT
TRBJ2-3 | TRBV19 | NA | NA | CASGDDGGPITDTQYF | TGTGCCAGTGGAGATGACGGGGGGCCCATCACAGATACGCAGTATTTT
TRBJ2-4 | TRBV2 | NA | NA | CASRDGQNIQYF | TGTGCCAGCAGGGACGGCCAGAACATTCAGTACTTC
TRBJ2-3 | TRBV9 | TRBD2 | NA | CASSVGAGGPTDTQYF | TGTGCCAGCAGCGTAGGAGCGGGGGGGCCCACAGATACGCAGTATTTT
TRBJ2-7 | TRBV4-3 | NA | NA | CASSQEKGRGAVMGRSIYEQYF | TGCGCCAGCAGCCAAGAAAAGGGCCGAGGCGCGGTTATGGGAAGGTCGATATACGAGCAGTACTTC
TRBJ2-4 | TRBV28 | NA | few | CASSSPGRHKNIQYF | TGTGCCAGCAGTTCCCCGGGCCGTCACAAAAACATTCAGTACTTC
TRBJ1-1 | TRBV12-3/TRBV12-4 | NA | NA | CASTYGTEAFF | TGTGCCAGCACATACGGCACTGAAGCTTTCTTT
TRBJ2-3 | TRBV7-6 | NA | NA | CASSSPRGVMTDTQYF | TGTGCCAGCAGCTCCCCGCGGGGTGTTATGACAGATACGCAGTATTTT
TRBJ1-4 | TRBV2 | NA | NA | CASTQEATNEKLFF | TGTGCCAGCACACAGGAGGCAACTAATGAAAAACTGTTTTTT
TRBJ2-1 | TRBV6-5 | NA | few | CASSYWGDEQFF | TGTGCCAGCAGTTACTGGGGCGATGAGCAGTTCTTC
TRBJ2-5 | TRBV7-2 | NA | once | CASSLLVGQETQYF | TGTGCCAGCAGCTTGTTAGTGGGCCAAGAGACCCAGTACTTC
TRBJ2-3 | TRBV11-2 | NA | few | CASTSTDVGVTDTQYF | TGTGCCAGCACCTCCACCGACGTCGGGGTAACAGATACGCAGTATTTT
TRBJ2-3 | TRBV7-2 | NA | NA | CASSLRPSISTDTQYF | TGTGCCAGCAGCTTGCGCCCCTCTATTAGCACAGATACGCAGTATTTT
TRBJ1-1 | TRBV7-9 | NA | few | CASSTKGQNTEAFF | TGTGCCAGCAGCACAAAAGGGCAGAACACTGAAGCTTTCTTT
TRBJ1-5 | TRBV27 | TRBD1 | NA | CASSEQGAWQPQHF | TGTGCCAGCAGCGAACAGGGGGCGTGGCAGCCCCAGCATTTT
TRBJ1-2 | TRBV28 | NA | NA | CACNRRDYYGYTF | TGTGCCTGCAACAGGAGAGACTACTATGGCTACACCTTC
TRBJ1-2 | TRBV7-6 | NA | few | CASSPWTDGYTF | TGTGCCAGCAGCCCGTGGACAGATGGCTACACCTTC
TRBJ2-7 | TRBV7-2 | TRBD2 | NA | CASSLGGRLAGYEQYF | TGTGCCAGCAGCTTAGGGGGACGGCTAGCGGGGTACGAGCAGTACTTC
TRBJ2-7 | TRBV7-2 | NA | few | CASSLDTFVYEQYF | TGTGCCAGCAGCTTAGATACCTTCGTCTACGAGCAGTACTTC
TRBJ2-1 | TRBV12-3/TRBV12-4 | TRBD2 | NA | CASNPGLAGVNEQFF | TGTGCCAGCAACCCGGGACTAGCGGGAGTAAATGAGCAGTTCTTC
TRBJ1-4 | TRBV27 | TRBD1 | few | CASSNRGGEKLFF | TGTGCCAGCTCCAACAGGGGAGGCGAAAAACTGTTTTTT
TRBJ1-2 | TRBV7-9 | NA | NA | CASRPQGGDYGYTF | TGTGCCAGCAGACCACAGGGCGGGGACTATGGCTACACCTTC
TRBJ2-1 | TRBV24-1 | TRBD2 | many | CATSDPGLAASYNEQFF | TGTGCCACCAGTGATCCCGGGCTAGCGGCATCCTACAATGAGCAGTTCTTC
TRBJ2-5 | TRBV6-1 | NA | NA | CASGDAGVAETQYF | TGTGCCAGCGGGGACGCAGGGGTTGCGGAGACCCAGTACTTC
TRBJ2-5 | TRBV7-8 | TRBD1 | few | CASSPWTGRGETQYF | TGTGCCAGCAGCCCGTGGACAGGGCGTGGGGAGACCCAGTACTTC
TRBJ2-5 | TRBV18 | NA | few | CASSRDGEETQYF | TGTGCCAGCTCACGGGACGGTGAAGAGACCCAGTACTTC
TRBJ2-7 | TRBV12-3/TRBV12-4 | NA | NA | CASSPVGAPSEQYF | TGTGCCAGCAGCCCAGTAGGGGCACCCTCGGAGCAGTACTTC
TRBJ2-1 | TRBV7-2 | TRBD2 | many | CASSPGLAVNEQFF | TGTGCCAGCAGCCCGGGGCTAGCGGTCAATGAGCAGTTCTTC
TRBJ1-4 | TRBV2 | NA | NA | CASSVMGWATNEKLFF | TGTGCCAGCAGTGTGATGGGATGGGCAACTAATGAAAAACTGTTTTTT
TRBJ1-6 | TRBV18 | NA | few | CASSPGDTAPLHF | TGTGCCAGCTCACCAGGGGATACGGCACCCCTCCACTTT
TRBJ1-6 | TRBV7-6 | NA | few | CASSSDWADSPLHF | TGTGCCAGCAGCTCCGACTGGGCTGATTCACCCCTCCACTTT
TRBJ2-5 | TRBV2 | TRBD2 | NA | CASSDQRGVQETQYF | TGTGCCAGCAGTGACCAGCGGGGGGTCCAAGAGACCCAGTACTTC
TRBJ2-5 | TRBV7-2 | NA | many | CASSLQGRRETQYF | TGTGCCAGCAGCCTCCAAGGCCGACGAGAGACCCAGTACTTC
TRBJ2-5 | TRBV19 | NA | few | CASSIGQGPQETQYF | TGTGCCAGTAGTATCGGGCAGGGGCCACAAGAGACCCAGTACTTC
TRBJ2-5 | TRBV6-1 | TRBD2 | NA | CASSKRGGTIQETQYF | TGTGCCAGCAGTAAACGGGGGGGGACCATACAAGAGACCCAGTACTTC
TRBJ1-1 | TRBV6-1 | TRBD1 | NA | CAIEGALNTEAFF | TGTGCCATAGAGGGGGCCCTGAACACTGAAGCTTTCTTT
TRBJ1-6 | TRBV12-3/TRBV12-4 | NA | NA | CASSFQQGNSPLHF | TGTGCCAGCAGTTTCCAACAGGGAAATTCACCCCTCCACTTT